A selection of T cell receptor beta chains follows, all from one sample in a study of blood T cells in healthy people across ages. Each CDR3 protein gets one entry after TCRdb re-called the 5' RACE reads with MiXCR. The table lists over 600,000 distinct CDR3 sequences, roughly 21% of them singletons. Sequenced material: blood. The receptors were gathered from a man between 65 and 85 years old in good health. CDR3s include the opening cysteine and the closing phenylalanine or tryptophan. D genes are given only for firm matches. The size field is filled for only some rows; it gives once, few, many or a size class.

D: TRBD1; J: TRBJ1-1; V: TRBV5-1; size: few; CDR3: CASSPDRGRNTEAFF; DNA: TGCGCCAGCAGCCCCGACAGGGGCCGGAACACTGAAGCTTTCTTT
D: TRBD2; J: TRBJ2-2; V: TRBV30; size: -; CDR3: CAWSVASGRATGELFF; DNA: TGTGCCTGGAGTGTAGCTAGCGGGAGGGCCACCGGGGAGCTGTTTTTT
D: -; J: TRBJ1-4; V: TRBV18; size: few; CDR3: CASSPRGGNEKLFF; DNA: TGTGCCAGCTCACCACGGGGCGGGAATGAAAAACTGTTTTTT
D: -; J: TRBJ1-3; V: TRBV12-3/TRBV12-4; size: -; CDR3: CASRYRDFGNTIYF; DNA: TGTGCCAGCCGCTACAGGGATTTTGGAAACACCATATATTTT
D: -; J: TRBJ1-2; V: TRBV7-2; size: -; CDR3: CASSLDRDRGYTF; DNA: TGTGCCAGCAGCTTAGACAGGGATCGAGGCTACACCTTC
D: TRBD2; J: TRBJ2-2; V: TRBV20-1; size: -; CDR3: CSALRDYLGGFAITGELFF; DNA: TGCAGTGCCCTGAGGGACTACCTTGGGGGGTTCGCTATTACCGGGGAGCTGTTTTTT
D: -; J: TRBJ1-6; V: TRBV18; size: few; CDR3: CASSPTEYNSPLHF; DNA: TGTGCCAGCTCACCGACAGAGTATAATTCACCCCTCCACTTT
D: TRBD2; J: TRBJ2-7; V: TRBV5-1; size: few; CDR3: CASSFSRTSGSDEQYF; DNA: TGCGCCAGCAGCTTTTCCAGGACTAGCGGGAGCGACGAGCAGTACTTC
D: -; J: TRBJ2-7; V: TRBV28; size: many; CDR3: CASSPFHEQYF; DNA: TGTGCCAGCAGTCCTTTCCACGAGCAGTACTTC
D: TRBD1; J: TRBJ2-2; V: TRBV10-3; size: -; CDR3: CASGGQGPGELFF; DNA: TGTGCCTCCGGGGGACAGGGGCCCGGGGAGCTGTTTTTT
D: TRBD1; J: TRBJ2-7; V: TRBV20-1; size: -; CDR3: CSARGVDDRVSYEQYF; DNA: TGCAGTGCTAGAGGCGTCGACGACAGGGTGTCCTACGAGCAGTACTTC
D: -; J: TRBJ1-5; V: TRBV28; size: few; CDR3: CASSLVRQGNQPQHF; DNA: TGTGCCAGCAGTTTAGTCCGCCAGGGCAATCAGCCCCAGCATTTT
D: TRBD1; J: TRBJ2-3; V: TRBV7-9; size: -; CDR3: CASSPDRGVTDTQYF; DNA: TGTGCCAGCAGCCCTGACAGGGGGGTCACAGATACGCAGTATTTT
D: -; J: TRBJ1-5; V: TRBV6-6; size: few; CDR3: CASSYFLGGSNQPQHF; DNA: TGTGCCAGCAGTTACTTCCTTGGGGGCTCGAATCAGCCCCAGCATTTT
D: -; J: TRBJ2-7; V: TRBV24-1; size: -; CDR3: CATSDHTGKYEQYF; DNA: TGTGCCACCAGTGACCATACAGGGAAATACGAGCAGTACTTC
D: -; J: TRBJ2-7; V: TRBV6-2/TRBV6-3; size: many; CDR3: CASTKTGYEQYF; DNA: TGTGCCAGCACCAAGACGGGTTACGAGCAGTACTTC
D: -; J: TRBJ2-7; V: TRBV5-1; size: few; CDR3: CASSLARNSYEQSF; DNA: TGCGCCAGCAGCTTGGCCAGGAACTCCTACGAGCAGTCCTTC
D: -; J: TRBJ2-7; V: TRBV4-3; size: -; CDR3: CASSQDRLSYEQYF; DNA: TGCGCCAGCAGCCAAGATCGTCTCAGCTACGAGCAGTACTTC
D: TRBD1; J: TRBJ1-1; V: TRBV5-1; size: -; CDR3: CASSFLQGAVEAFF; DNA: TGCGCCAGCAGCTTCTTACAGGGGGCCGTTGAAGCTTTCTTT
D: -; J: TRBJ2-1; V: TRBV5-1; size: many; CDR3: CASSLSLEQFF; DNA: TGCGCCAGCAGCTTGTCCCTAGAGCAGTTCTTC
D: -; J: TRBJ2-3; V: TRBV24-1; size: -; CDR3: CATSDLGVADTQYF; DNA: TGTGCCACCAGTGATTTGGGGGTGGCAGATACGCAGTATTTT
D: TRBD1; J: TRBJ2-5; V: TRBV6-5; size: many; CDR3: CASNIRQGARETQYF; DNA: TGTGCCAGCAATATAAGACAGGGGGCGAGAGAGACCCAGTACTTC
D: -; J: TRBJ2-1; V: TRBV7-2; size: -; CDR3: CASSVETARLYYNEQFF; DNA: TGTGCCAGCAGCGTAGAAACAGCGAGGCTCTACTACAATGAGCAGTTCTTC
D: TRBD2; J: TRBJ2-5; V: TRBV3-1; size: -; CDR3: CASSPGLAGDQKQYF; DNA: TGTGCCAGCAGCCCAGGACTAGCGGGAGACCAGAAGCAGTACTTC
D: -; J: TRBJ2-1; V: TRBV5-1; size: few; CDR3: CASSLTLASGGQFF; DNA: TGCGCCAGCAGCTTGACACTAGCTTCGGGTGGGCAGTTCTTC
D: -; J: TRBJ2-7; V: TRBV10-3; size: -; CDR3: CAITGGENEQYF; DNA: TGTGCCATCACGGGGGGCGAGAACGAGCAGTACTTC
D: -; J: TRBJ1-1; V: TRBV27; size: few; CDR3: CASSLSARTEAFF; DNA: TGTGCCAGCAGTTTATCGGCTCGAACTGAAGCTTTCTTT
D: TRBD1; J: TRBJ2-2; V: TRBV9; size: -; CDR3: CASSSRQGTGGELFF; DNA: TGTGCCAGCAGCTCTCGACAGGGTACGGGCGGGGAGCTGTTTTTT
D: TRBD1; J: TRBJ1-2; V: TRBV9; size: -; CDR3: CASSKRTGSYGYTF; DNA: TGTGCCAGCAGCAAGAGGACAGGGTCTTATGGCTACACCTTC
D: TRBD2; J: TRBJ2-1; V: TRBV6-1; size: -; CDR3: CASRPGLAAGEQFF; DNA: TGTGCCAGCAGGCCGGGACTAGCAGCGGGTGAGCAGTTCTTC
D: TRBD2; J: TRBJ2-1; V: TRBV5-1; size: many; CDR3: CASSTRLAGASYNEQFF; DNA: TGCGCCAGCAGCACCCGACTAGCGGGGGCCTCCTACAATGAGCAGTTCTTC
D: -; J: TRBJ2-5; V: TRBV24-1; size: few; CDR3: CATSDFPRDGQETQYF; DNA: TGTGCCACCAGTGATTTTCCCCGGGACGGGCAAGAGACCCAGTACTTC
D: -; J: TRBJ1-1; V: TRBV6-1; size: -; CDR3: CASSEDGARMNTEAFF; DNA: TGTGCCAGCAGTGAAGATGGGGCCCGTATGAACACTGAAGCTTTCTTT
D: -; J: TRBJ1-1; V: TRBV2; size: many; CDR3: CASSRRENTEAFF; DNA: TGTGCCAGCAGTAGGAGAGAGAACACTGAAGCTTTCTTT
D: TRBD2; J: TRBJ2-1; V: TRBV5-1; size: few; CDR3: CASSLEATSGRNEQFF; DNA: TGCGCCAGCAGCTTGGAGGCGACTAGCGGGAGGAATGAGCAGTTCTTC
D: TRBD2; J: TRBJ2-1; V: TRBV20-1; size: -; CDR3: CSARDPSGTYDEQFF; DNA: TGCAGTGCTAGAGACCCTAGCGGGACGTACGATGAGCAGTTCTTC
D: -; J: TRBJ2-7; V: TRBV7-6; size: -; CDR3: CASSTQRRGDEQYF; DNA: TGTGCCAGCAGCACTCAAAGGAGGGGGGACGAGCAGTACTTC
D: -; J: TRBJ2-5; V: TRBV20-1; size: -; CDR3: CSARPDGQETQYF; DNA: TGCAGTGCTAGACCGGACGGGCAAGAGACCCAGTACTTC
D: -; J: TRBJ1-5; V: TRBV4-1; size: many; CDR3: CASSQEGGRQPQHF; DNA: TGCGCCAGCAGCCAAGAGGGGGGCAGACAGCCCCAGCATTTT
D: TRBD2; J: TRBJ2-3; V: TRBV3-1; size: -; CDR3: CASSQVLEREGQSTDTQYF; DNA: TGTGCCAGCAGCCAAGTGTTAGAGCGGGAGGGCCAAAGCACAGATACGCAGTATTTT
D: TRBD1; J: TRBJ2-7; V: TRBV6-2/TRBV6-3; size: -; CDR3: CASTDRGYEQYF; DNA: TGTGCCAGCACCGACAGGGGATACGAGCAGTACTTC
D: -; J: TRBJ2-5; V: TRBV20-1; size: -; CDR3: CSALTENQETQYF; DNA: TGCAGTGCACTGACAGAGAACCAAGAGACCCAGTACTTC
D: -; J: TRBJ1-4; V: TRBV2; size: -; CDR3: CASSWDLGNEKLFF; DNA: TGTGCCAGCAGTTGGGACCTGGGAAATGAAAAACTGTTTTTT
D: -; J: TRBJ2-3; V: TRBV24-1; size: few; CDR3: CATSDPSASDTQYF; DNA: TGTGCCACCAGTGATCCTTCGGCCTCAGATACGCAGTATTTT
D: TRBD1; J: TRBJ2-5; V: TRBV4-1; size: -; CDR3: CASSQAWTGPQETQYF; DNA: TGCGCCAGCAGCCAAGCTTGGACAGGGCCTCAAGAGACCCAGTACTTC
D: -; J: TRBJ2-1; V: TRBV5-1; size: -; CDR3: CASSLGAVNNEQFF; DNA: TGCGCCAGCAGCTTGGGGGCGGTAAACAATGAGCAGTTCTTC
D: -; J: TRBJ2-4; V: TRBV2; size: few; CDR3: CASSEWASPGARGQYF; DNA: TGTGCCAGCAGTGAATGGGCGTCGCCGGGTGCCCGTGGGCAGTACTTC
D: TRBD1; J: TRBJ2-3; V: TRBV20-1; size: few; CDR3: CSAREGTGNAGTQYF; DNA: TGCAGTGCTAGAGAAGGGACAGGGAATGCTGGTACGCAGTATTTT
D: TRBD2; J: TRBJ2-1; V: TRBV7-3; size: -; CDR3: CASSPGLVDEQFF; DNA: TGTGCCAGCAGCCCCGGACTAGTCGATGAGCAGTTCTTC
D: TRBD1; J: TRBJ2-1; V: TRBV28; size: many; CDR3: CASRPGTGGYNEQFF; DNA: TGTGCCAGCCGCCCCGGGACAGGGGGTTACAATGAGCAGTTCTTC
D: TRBD2; J: TRBJ2-2; V: TRBV4-1; size: many; CDR3: CASSPGTSGIAGELFF; DNA: TGCGCCAGCAGCCCCGGGACTAGCGGGATTGCCGGGGAGCTGTTTTTT
D: TRBD1; J: TRBJ2-5; V: TRBV28; size: -; CDR3: CASSSPGTGGLETQYF; DNA: TGTGCCAGCAGTTCCCCCGGGACAGGGGGCTTGGAGACCCAGTACTTC
D: -; J: TRBJ2-1; V: TRBV16; size: -; CDR3: CASSQSAGSSYNEQFF; DNA: TGTGCCAGCAGCCAAAGCGCCGGGAGCTCCTACAATGAGCAGTTCTTC
D: -; J: TRBJ2-1; V: TRBV7-9; size: -; CDR3: CASSLAIRVRYKQFF; DNA: TGTGCCAGCAGCTTAGCGATTAGGGTCCGGTACAAGCAGTTCTTC
D: TRBD2; J: TRBJ2-7; V: TRBV20-1; size: few; CDR3: CSAAGLAAYEQYF; DNA: TGCAGTGCCGCGGGACTAGCGGCCTACGAGCAGTACTTC